One T cell receptor beta chain is described in this entry. Its antigen is unidentified. The entry originates in a study of identical twins. The CDR3 runs to 16 residues. The germline V gene has CDR1 SEHNR and CDR2 FQNEAQ (reference sequence). V was shortened by 5 bases and J by 9 bases, with 23 bases between the two germline ends. Using its own MiXCR run on the 5' RACE reads, TCRdb lists one record per CDR3 protein. The data show a few hundred thousand distinct CDR3 sequences, 9% seen once. Points from the study as a whole: The analysis was cross-sectional rather than longitudinal within donors. Out-of-frame beta chain sequences displayed weaker excess sharing between twins. Memory repertoires lacked the insertion deficit that abundant cord blood beta clonotypes showed.

The TCR was taken from a woman aged 50 to 65 in good health. This chain joins TRBV7-9 and TRBJ2-1; tentatively, D is TRBD1 (5 bases). Sequences were obtained from naive T cells sorted from blood. CDR3 sequence (DNA): TGTGCCAGCAGCCTAATCACAGGATTTACCCCTGGTGAGCAGTTCTTC. It specifies CASSLITGFTPGEQFF.